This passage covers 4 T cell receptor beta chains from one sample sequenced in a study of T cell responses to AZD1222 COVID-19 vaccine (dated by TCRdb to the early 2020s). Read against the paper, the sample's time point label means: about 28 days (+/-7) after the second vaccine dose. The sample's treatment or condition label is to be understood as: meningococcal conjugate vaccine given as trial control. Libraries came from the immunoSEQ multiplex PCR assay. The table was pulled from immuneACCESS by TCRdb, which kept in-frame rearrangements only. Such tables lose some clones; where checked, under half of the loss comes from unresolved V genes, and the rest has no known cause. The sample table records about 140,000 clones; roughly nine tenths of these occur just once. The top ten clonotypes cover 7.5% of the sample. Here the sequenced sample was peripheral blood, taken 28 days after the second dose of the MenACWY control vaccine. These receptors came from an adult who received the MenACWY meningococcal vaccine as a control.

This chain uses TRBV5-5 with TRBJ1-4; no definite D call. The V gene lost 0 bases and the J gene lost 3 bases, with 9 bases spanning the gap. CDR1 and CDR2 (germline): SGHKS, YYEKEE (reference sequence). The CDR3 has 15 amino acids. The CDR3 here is CASSLVVGPNEKLFF. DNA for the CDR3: TGTGCCAGCAGCTTGGTGGTAGGGCCTAATGAAAAACTGTTTTTT. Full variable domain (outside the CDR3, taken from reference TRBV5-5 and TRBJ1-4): DAGVTQSPTHLIKTRGQQVTLRCSPISGHKSVSWYQQVLGQGPQFIFQYYEKEERGRGNFPDRFSARQFPNYSSELNVNALLLGDSALYLCASSLVVGPNEKLFFGSGTQLSVL.

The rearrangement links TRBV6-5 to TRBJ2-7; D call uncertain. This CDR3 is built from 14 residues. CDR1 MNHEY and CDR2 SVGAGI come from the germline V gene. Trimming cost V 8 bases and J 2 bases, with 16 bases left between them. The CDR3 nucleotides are TGTGCCAGCTCTTCGTCTAGGTTTCCCTACGAGCAGTACTTC. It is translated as CASSSSRFPYEQYF.

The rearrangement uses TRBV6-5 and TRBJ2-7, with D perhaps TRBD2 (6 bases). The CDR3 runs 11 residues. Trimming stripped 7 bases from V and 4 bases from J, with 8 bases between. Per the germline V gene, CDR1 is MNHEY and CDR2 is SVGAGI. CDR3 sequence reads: CASTGVYEQYF. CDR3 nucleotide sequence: TGTGCCAGCACGGGGGTTTACGAGCAGTACTTC.

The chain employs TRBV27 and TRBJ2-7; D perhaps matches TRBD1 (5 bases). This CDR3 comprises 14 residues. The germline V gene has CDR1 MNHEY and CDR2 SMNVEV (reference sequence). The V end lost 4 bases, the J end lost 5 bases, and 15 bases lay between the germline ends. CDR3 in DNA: TGTGCCAGCAGTTACACAGGCGTACGGGACGAGCAGTACTTC. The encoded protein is CASSYTGVRDEQYF.